This TCR beta chain stems from a study of response to subunit inactivated influenza vaccine. In its sample, this clonotype was seen a few times. The antigen remains undetermined. The CDR3 runs 17 residues. V lost 3 bases, J lost 5 bases, and 23 bases lay in between. Germline assignment: CDR1 DFQATT and CDR2 SNEGSKA (reference sequence). TCRdb itself ran the RT-PCR reads through MiXCR, one entry per CDR3 protein. The sample consists of around 750,000 distinct CDR3 sequences, about 20% of them appearing once. General study points: Seasonal influenza vaccination, on each occasion, was suggested by the authors to recruit few new T cells.

The origin of this receptor is a man between 45 and 60 years old who received an inactivated influenza vaccine. The sample consisted of PBMCs from blood, taken roughly 5 days after vaccination. V usage is TRBV20-1 and J usage is TRBJ2-1; D perhaps matches TRBD2 (6 bases). CDR3 region: CSASAIGLVAVHNEQFF. CDR3 bases: TGCAGTGCTAGCGCGATAGGTTTGGTAGCGGTCCACAATGAGCAGTTCTTC.